What follows describes a single TCR beta chain. Its target is unknown. The germline V gene has CDR1 MDHEN and CDR2 SYDVKM. V was trimmed by 6 bases and J by 1 base, leaving 12 bases between them. The CDR3 sequence is 14 residues long. This entry comes from a study of T cell responses to AZD1222 COVID-19 vaccine. Study outcomes and limitations: Close to half of all spike-specific TCRs reportedly target regions of the variants that are unmutated. Repertoire sampling happened only post peak T cell response.

TCRdb's copy holds only in-frame clones and misses some; the assay was immunoSEQ multiplex PCR. The table shows just over 60,000 clones, with 65% to 80% occurring only once. This chain connects TRBV28 to TRBJ1-2; D gene uncertain. Sequenced material: peripheral blood, taken on day 0 of AZD1222 vaccination. The clonotype comes from an adult in good health. Here the CDR3 DNA reads TGTGCCAGCAGATCCCCGGGTCTTAACTATGGCTACACCTTC. As protein: CASRSPGLNYGYTF.